This TCR beta chain was recorded in a study of graft-versus-host responses after intestinal transplantation. Study-level results: Clonal ratios of graft-versus-host to host-versus-graft in allografts were high for patients exhibiting graft-donor T cell macrochimerism.

The method was immunoSEQ multiplex PCR; TCRdb's version includes in-frame clones alone and lacks a portion of them. This table holds about 100,000 clones, about 88% found once. Germline V gene lookup returns CDR1 MGHRA and CDR2 YSYEKL. The ends were cut back, 4 bases at V and 5 bases at J, with 8 bases in the middle. This CDR3 has 13 residues. This clone appeared a single time. Its antigen is unknown. The V call is TRBV4-1, the J call TRBJ1-4; TRBD1 is a possible D gene (5 bases). The sample was unstimulated CD4+ T cells sorted from spleen or lymph node cells, taken before transplant. The receptor's source is a human donor who was the organ donor for an intestinal transplant. CDR3 amino acids: CASSLYRNEKLFF. The CDR3 DNA reads TGCGCCAGCAGCCTATACAGGAATGAAAAACTGTTTTTT.